This T cell receptor (beta chain) appears in the sequencing data of a study of cytomegalovirus exposure and HLA in healthy donors (dated by TCRdb to the late 2010s). For the study in its entirety: An earlier analysis of under 600 of the donors reported 250 to 300 Gb of sequence data and around 120 million unique TCR beta sequences from some 180 million T cells. Rather than drawing on any new phenotypic data, the later analysis identified candidate immune exposures from TCR beta sequences and the way those sequences occurred across donors. Roughly 300 gigabases of sequencing data and around 90 million unique TCR sequences made up an early release that covered around 640 HLA-typed donors. The genetic ancestry cluster associated with self-reported Caucasian donors included about 81% of the 300 to 450 genotyped donors. The study was designed to test whether signatures of past pathogen exposure could be identified by cataloging public T cell receptors. In an earlier analysis of about 590 of the donors, high-throughput TCR beta sequencing was used to judge whether each TCR beta V gene segment behaved as functional or pseudogenic. Donor age, sex, ethnicity and CMV serostatus were compiled alongside the repertoire data. Typing coverage varied by locus: 629-630 donors for A, B, C, DRB1 and DQB1; 522 for DQA1; more than 600 for DPA1; around 490 for DPB1. The study combined high-throughput TCR immunosequencing, statistical association of individual TCRs with disease status, and machine learning to predict cytomegalovirus infection status. A separate validation cohort of roughly 130 different subjects was used in addition to the roughly 670-subject first cohort. A later analysis re-examined previously published TCR beta repertoires from 600 to 700 donors and added high-resolution HLA genotyping to investigate patterns of TCR occurrence. The T cell repertoires of several hundred subjects were profiled by immunosequencing and related to cytomegalovirus serostatus. HLA typing included class I and class II loci at four-digit resolution. A later genetic analysis took genome-wide SNP genotypes for about three fifths of the 666 donors and used that subset as a discovery cohort. Across approximately 420 genotyped donors of the cohort, an average of about 200,000 unique TCR beta nucleotide sequences per donor were sequenced, and approximately 17% of those sequences were non-productive. Several DR-DQ haplotypes were treated as single units for association and clustering because of strong linkage in the cohort. All discovery cohort repertoires had been generated on a single sequencing platform.

On this clone itself: The antigen it recognizes is unknown. No base quality information exists; no much larger clone differs at one position.

The cohort comprised 710 or so healthy bone marrow donors. At the time of sampling, all cohort members were nominally healthy, though unrecorded immune exposures were likely present. The donor tested CMV seropositive and was one of the 289 seropositive cohort members. A peripheral blood sample was collected from each donor, and TCR beta sequencing was performed on peripheral blood mononuclear cells. Genomic DNA was extracted from the blood cell samples with the Qiagen DNeasy Blood Extraction Kit. Overall study results and their limits: In both the original and validation cohorts, the classifier was reported to diagnose cytomegalovirus status with high specificity and sensitivity. According to a later analysis, TCR association rates differed among HLA loci, with DRB1 alleles showing the most associated TCRs and HLA-C alleles showing the fewest. In the study, some 160 TCR beta chains were listed as associated with cytomegalovirus. Because HLA typing was missing for some donors at each locus, association tests included only the typed subset. In a later analysis, most CMV-associated TCR beta chains were found to appear HLA-restricted, with HLA associations seemingly driven largely by CMV exposure. A further reported finding was that TCR beta sequences accurately predicted the HLA-A and HLA-B alleles for most subjects in the first cohort. Strong co-occurrence of HLA alleles, especially DR and DQ, made assigning TCR associations to individual alleles difficult. In an earlier analysis of some 500 of the donors, most TCR beta V segments appeared in productive rearrangements about 87% or about 30% of the time, broadly matching IMGT annotations. Across donors, most TCR sequences were observed very rarely, whereas some public TCRs were present in many individuals. CMV serostatus was the only immune exposure information available for the cohort. A cluster of highly shared sequence variants was judged likely to represent a technical artifact of the sequencing pipeline. Compared with equally common non-associated chains, HLA-associated TCR beta chains in a later analysis were more clonally expanded and had lower generation probabilities. According to the authors, the approach could potentially be generalized to other disease states and immunological phenotypes. Because counts were too low, roughly 17 rarely observed V segments, including chromosome 9 orphons, were left out of the earlier analysis of about 500 of the donors. In vitro tests confirmed that a few of the cytomegalovirus-associated TCR beta chains recognize cytomegalovirus antigens. The presence/absence analyses assumed that sequencing depth was roughly uniform across donors, and that assumption may not be true. An association between a missense DCLRE1C variant and V-gene and J-gene trimming of TCR beta chains was found in a later genetic analysis and replicated in an independent cohort. In a later genetic analysis, fewer N-insertions in productive TCRs were reported among donors in an Asian-associated ancestry cluster than the 666-donor mean. The cohort was sequenced for TCR beta chains only, and without alpha or paired-chain data the features that could be detected were limited. Linkage disequilibrium might explain the correlated functional status among segregating V segments, but an unknown experimental factor could not be ruled out. According to a later analysis, parvovirus B19, influenza, CMV and Epstein-Barr virus appeared linked to several top co-occurrence clusters. Because the 87-base-pair reads could not distinguish some IMGT-functional V segments, including TRBV6-2 and TRBV6-3, those segments were excluded. A later analysis associated roughly 17,000 TCR beta sequences with specific HLA alleles at a false discovery rate of 0.05.

The library was built by means of the immunoSEQ multiplex PCR assay. For the multiplex PCR, a mixture combining 60 forward primers for TCR Vbeta segments and 13 reverse primers for TCR Jbeta segments was used. The CDR3 region of rearranged TCR beta genes was amplified from genomic DNA by a multiplex PCR assay. On the Illumina HiSeq System, the amplified TCR beta libraries were sequenced as 87-base-pair reads. Regarding the original processing steps: A later analysis counted about 76 million unique TCR beta chains across the 700 or so repertoires, and 9 million to 14 million of these chains were shared by at least two donors. To remove PCR and sequencing errors, raw reads were error-corrected and collapsed into unique sequences using a nearest-neighbor algorithm that merged closely related sequences. CDR3 sequences were aligned to IMGT reference sequences to assign V, D and J gene segments. For a sequence to be retained, at least a six-nucleotide match to both a V gene segment and a J gene segment was required. A rearrangement was called productive if the CDR3 had no stop codons and remained in frame with V and J, and every other rearrangement was called non-productive. Following IMGT convention, CDR3 was defined as the stretch from the second conserved V-encoded cysteine up to the conserved J-encoded phenylalanine. The earlier analysis of about 500 of the donors excluded sequences that lacked an unambiguous match to a single V gene segment. In an earlier analysis of several hundred of the donors, V segments were called functional above 56.7% productive rearrangements and were called segregating when the between-donor standard deviation exceeded 5%. A statistical classification framework was built for diagnosing cytomegalovirus status from the catalog of TCR beta chain sequences. In a later analysis, TCR nucleotide sequences were compared against IMGT/GENE-DB human TR gene sequences so that V and J genes could be assigned. In a later analysis, CDR3 sequences and most-parsimonious VDJ recombination scenarios were assigned using the TCRdist pipeline. In a later analysis, every TCR beta chain was defined by the combination of its CDR3 amino acid sequence and its V-gene family, and reads without a unique V-gene family were dropped. A later analysis removed 500 to 650 highly shared, low-generation-probability nucleotide sequences to deal with suspected cross-contamination and a sequencing artifact. A later analysis calculated a clonal expansion index for each public chain from normalized within-repertoire ranks of inferred template counts. Generation probabilities in a later analysis came from a VDJ recombination model fitted to out-of-frame rearrangements, and those results were checked against IGoR. Hypergeometric tests were used in a later analysis to score TCR-TCR, TCR-HLA and TCR-CMV co-occurrence, with a repertoire-size bias correction applied to the TCR pairs. False discovery rates were estimated in a later analysis by permuting HLA or CMV assignments 20 times. A later analysis grouped co-occurring TCRs with DBSCAN, adding TCRdist sequence similarity when clustering within HLA-allele-positive subsets. Co-occurrence clustering excluded repertoires with fewer than 30,000 or more than 120,000 public chains, plus five with anomalous nucleotide sharing. TCRdb limited this immuneACCESS table to in-frame rearrangements with V and J called. A share of clones is missing; checked studies link under half to unresolved V genes, and the rest is unexplained. That table is the source of V, J and clone size, and D and trimming were worked out from the DNA. The table for this sample lists 130,000 or so clones; roughly 82% of them were counted only once. The ten largest clones represent about 3.4% of the sample.

V is pared back by 3 bases and J by 0 bases, with 5 bases lying between the germline termini. In the germline V gene (reference sequence), CDR1 corresponds to LNHDA and CDR2 to SQIVND. Reading from cysteine to phenylalanine, the CDR3 counts 13 amino acids. The kept DNA is CDR3 alone, 39 bases in frame from the first base. The receptor chain draws on TRBV19 and TRBJ1-1, with the D segment identity uncertain. This clonotype originated in a man between 18 and 35 years old in good health and CMV-seropositive. The specimen was PBMCs. The CDR3 reads as follows: CASSIIVNTEAFF. Here is the DNA: TGTGCCAGTAGTATCATAGTGAACACTGAAGCTTTCTTT.